This T cell receptor (beta chain) was recorded in a study of cytomegalovirus exposure and HLA in healthy donors. Assay used: immunoSEQ multiplex PCR; TCRdb lists only in-frame clones, some missing. The table shows around 60,000 clones, with about 90% occurring only once. The sequencing sample was made of PBMCs. This receptor was identified in a young woman in good health and CMV-seronegative.

CDR3 DNA sequence: TGTGCCAGCCGTTCGGGAGGGGCGAACACCGGGGAGCTGTTTTTT. Translation gives CASRSGGANTGELFF. The chain couples TRBV6-4 to TRBJ2-2; 8 positions agree with TRBD2. This CDR3 region has 15 residues. V shed 8 bases, J shed 0 bases, and the junction held 5 bases outside the gene matches. From germline, CDR1 is MRHNA and CDR2 SNTAGT.